A selection of T cell receptor beta chains follows, all from one sample in a study of cytomegalovirus exposure and HLA in healthy donors. Repertoires were generated with immunoSEQ multiplex PCR, while TCRdb's copy carries only in-frame clones and drops some. Among over 200,000 clones, about four fifths were seen once, and the ten largest hold 5% to 6%. The sequenced sample consisted of PBMCs. The origin of the receptors is a woman aged 40 to 50 in good health and CMV-seropositive. CDR3s include the opening cysteine and the closing phenylalanine or tryptophan. A D gene is named only where the DNA matches it firmly. Rows give clone size only sometimes, using once, few, many, or a class for an expanded clone.

D: NA
length: 13
size: NA
J: TRBJ2-5
V: TRBV12-5
CDR3: CASGLSGMETQYF
DNA: TGTGCTAGTGGTTTGTCAGGGATGGAGACCCAGTACTTC

D: NA
length: 14
size: NA
J: TRBJ2-2
V: TRBV4-3
CDR3: CASSQVDNTGELFF
DNA: TGCGCCAGCAGCCAAGTAGATAACACCGGGGAGCTGTTTTTT

D: TRBD1
length: 13
size: NA
J: TRBJ1-5
V: TRBV7-9
CDR3: CASSFSGGEPQHF
DNA: TGTGCCAGCAGCTTCTCAGGGGGCGAGCCCCAGCATTTT

D: TRBD2
length: 15
size: NA
J: TRBJ2-5
V: TRBV7-3
CDR3: CASSFLAGGRGTQYF
DNA: TGTGCCAGCAGCTTCCTAGCGGGGGGCCGTGGGACCCAGTACTTC

D: NA
length: 14
size: NA
J: TRBJ1-2
V: TRBV5-6
CDR3: CASSSGQSSYGYTF
DNA: TGTGCCAGCAGCTCCGGACAGTCAAGCTATGGCTACACCTTC

D: NA
length: 13
size: NA
J: TRBJ1-2
V: TRBV10-3
CDR3: CAITSDSSYGYTF
DNA: TGTGCCATCACCTCGGACAGCTCTTATGGCTACACCTTC

D: NA
length: 14
size: NA
J: TRBJ2-7
V: TRBV19
CDR3: CASSPVLFDYEQYF
DNA: TGTGCCAGTAGCCCGGTCCTCTTTGACTACGAGCAGTACTTC

D: TRBD2
length: 15
size: NA
J: TRBJ2-1
V: TRBV4-3
CDR3: CASSQWVAGGIEQFF
DNA: TGCGCCAGCAGCCAGTGGGTAGCGGGAGGCATTGAGCAGTTCTTC

D: NA
length: 15
size: NA
J: TRBJ2-2
V: TRBV29-1
CDR3: CSVDDHLKPTGELFF
DNA: TGCAGCGTTGATGATCACCTAAAACCGACCGGGGAGCTGTTTTTT

D: TRBD1
length: 15
size: NA
J: TRBJ1-3
V: TRBV5-1
CDR3: CASSLQGGAGNTIYF
DNA: TGCGCCAGCAGCTTACAGGGGGGGGCTGGAAACACCATATATTTT

D: TRBD2
length: 14
size: once
J: TRBJ2-7
V: TRBV11-2
CDR3: CASSIPGLAAEQYF
DNA: TGTGCCAGCAGTATACCGGGACTAGCGGCCGAGCAGTACTTC

D: NA
length: 14
size: NA
J: TRBJ1-2
V: TRBV2
CDR3: CASMGRGANYGYTF
DNA: TGTGCCAGCATGGGACGGGGGGCGAACTATGGCTACACCTTC

D: NA
length: 15
size: NA
J: TRBJ1-4
V: TRBV9
CDR3: CASSLSGGSNEKLFF
DNA: TGTGCCAGCAGCTTATCGGGGGGGAGTAATGAAAAACTGTTTTTT

D: TRBD1
length: 14
size: NA
J: TRBJ1-4
V: TRBV6-6
CDR3: CASSYGTGSEKLFF
DNA: TGTGCCAGCAGTTACGGGACAGGGAGTGAAAAACTGTTTTTT

D: TRBD1
length: 16
size: NA
J: TRBJ1-3
V: TRBV7-9
CDR3: CASSRDRAISGNTIYF
DNA: TGTGCCAGCAGCAGAGACAGGGCGATCTCTGGAAACACCATATATTTT

D: NA
length: 13
size: NA
J: TRBJ1-1
V: TRBV27
CDR3: CASSFVGEAEAFF
DNA: TGTGCCAGCAGTTTCGTCGGGGAGGCTGAAGCTTTCTTT

D: TRBD2
length: 18
size: NA
J: TRBJ2-6
V: TRBV15
CDR3: CATSRPTSGRAGANVLTF
DNA: TGTGCCACCAGCAGACCGACTAGCGGGAGGGCTGGGGCCAACGTCCTGACTTTC

D: TRBD1
length: 14
size: NA
J: TRBJ1-2
V: TRBV2
CDR3: CASSYGTGTYGYTF
DNA: TGTGCCAGCAGCTACGGGACAGGGACCTATGGCTACACCTTC

D: NA
length: 14
size: NA
J: TRBJ2-7
V: TRBV7-2
CDR3: CASNPGQPYYEQYF
DNA: TGTGCCAGCAACCCCGGACAGCCATACTACGAGCAGTACTTC

D: NA
length: 14
size: NA
J: TRBJ2-7
V: TRBV19
CDR3: CASSSTVNSYEQYF
DNA: TGTGCCAGTAGTTCAACAGTCAACTCCTACGAGCAGTACTTC

D: NA
length: 14
size: NA
J: TRBJ2-2
V: TRBV14
CDR3: CASSQGTDTGELFF
DNA: TGTGCCAGCAGCCAAGGCACGGACACCGGGGAGCTGTTTTTT

D: NA
length: 13
size: NA
J: TRBJ2-5
V: TRBV6-5
CDR3: CASSYGQAGTQYF
DNA: TGTGCCAGCAGTTACGGCCAGGCCGGGACCCAGTACTTC

D: TRBD1
length: 15
size: NA
J: TRBJ1-1
V: TRBV11-2
CDR3: CASSSRNRGNTEAFF
DNA: TGTGCCAGCAGCTCCCGGAACAGGGGGAACACTGAAGCTTTCTTT

D: NA
length: 17
size: NA
J: TRBJ2-5
V: TRBV7-9
CDR3: CSSSSPGTTSRQETQYF
DNA: TGTTCCAGCAGCTCTCCGGGTACAACATCCCGTCAGGAGACCCAGTACTTC

D: TRBD2
length: 15
size: NA
J: TRBJ2-3
V: TRBV28
CDR3: CASSFLGGKTDTQYF
DNA: TGTGCCAGCAGTTTTCTGGGGGGGAAGACAGATACGCAGTATTTT

D: TRBD1
length: 14
size: NA
J: TRBJ1-2
V: TRBV11-2
CDR3: CASSSLSGGGGYTF
DNA: TGTGCCAGCAGCTCTTTGTCAGGGGGCGGAGGCTACACCTTC

D: TRBD1
length: 11
size: NA
J: TRBJ1-2
V: TRBV19
CDR3: CATTGGFGYTF
DNA: TGTGCCACCACAGGGGGCTTTGGCTACACCTTC